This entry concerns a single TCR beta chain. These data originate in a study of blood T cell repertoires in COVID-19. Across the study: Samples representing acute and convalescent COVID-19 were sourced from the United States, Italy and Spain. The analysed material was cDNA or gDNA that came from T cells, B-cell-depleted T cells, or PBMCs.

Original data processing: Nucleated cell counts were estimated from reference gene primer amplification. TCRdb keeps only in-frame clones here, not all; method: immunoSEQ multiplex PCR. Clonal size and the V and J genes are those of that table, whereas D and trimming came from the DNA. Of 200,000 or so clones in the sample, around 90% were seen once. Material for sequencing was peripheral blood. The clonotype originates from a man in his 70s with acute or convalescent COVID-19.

CDR3 coding DNA: TGTGCCAGTAGTTCCGGGACAGCTCGTTATGGCTACACCTTC. Amino acids: CASSSGTARYGYTF. This rearrangement joins TRBV19 to TRBJ1-2, with 7 bases matching TRBD1. Germline CDR1 is LNHDA and CDR2 is SQIVND (reference sequence). CDR3 length: 14 residues. V dropped 5 bases and J dropped 5; count of bases not matched to a gene: 8. Full variable domain (missing parts from reference TRBV19 and TRBJ1-2): DGGITQSPKYLFRKEGQNVTLSCEQNLNHDAMYWYRQDPGQGLRLIYYSQIVNDFQKGDIAEGYSVSREKKESFPLTVTSAQKNPTAFYLCASSSGTARYGYTFGSGTRLTVV.